The rows below give T cell receptor beta chains drawn from one sample of a study of blood T cell repertoires in COVID-19. Assay used: immunoSEQ multiplex PCR; TCRdb lists only in-frame clones, some missing. The sample has about 190,000 clones; approximately 82% are singletons. Sequencing was carried out using PBMCs or T cells enriched from blood (not recorded which). Receptor source: a woman aged 45 to 65 who had recovered from COVID-19. Each CDR3 is given without its conserved first and last residue. Each record gives: V gene, D gene, J gene, CDR3 protein. D genes are given only for firm matches.

v_call: TRBV4-3
d_call: TRBD1
j_call: TRBJ2-7
cdr3_aa: ASSQDWGQGAAYEQY

v_call: TRBV5-4
d_call: .
j_call: TRBJ1-4
cdr3_aa: ASSVQGSGNEKLF

v_call: TRBV10-3
d_call: .
j_call: TRBJ1-2
cdr3_aa: ASGQGGYT

v_call: TRBV3-1/TRBV3-2
d_call: .
j_call: TRBJ1-2
cdr3_aa: ASSQDVDGGGYT

v_call: TRBV7-3
d_call: TRBD2
j_call: TRBJ2-2
cdr3_aa: ASSPVLAGAGELF

v_call: TRBV11-3
d_call: .
j_call: TRBJ2-2
cdr3_aa: ASSSSGGVRTGELF

v_call: TRBV7-2
d_call: TRBD1
j_call: TRBJ2-2
cdr3_aa: ASSLTGAKGAGELF

v_call: TRBV5-8
d_call: TRBD1
j_call: TRBJ2-1
cdr3_aa: ASSLGQGANEQF

v_call: TRBV3-1/TRBV3-2
d_call: .
j_call: TRBJ1-6
cdr3_aa: ASSTTRTPGTPIYNSPLH

v_call: TRBV7-2
d_call: TRBD2
j_call: TRBJ2-1
cdr3_aa: ASSFTTSGGNEQF

v_call: TRBV6-5
d_call: .
j_call: TRBJ1-6
cdr3_aa: ASSLLPDSLNSPLH

v_call: TRBV10-2
d_call: TRBD1
j_call: TRBJ1-5
cdr3_aa: ASSAGGNQPQH

v_call: TRBV11-2
d_call: TRBD2
j_call: TRBJ2-1
cdr3_aa: ASSLLAGAAAYNEQF

v_call: TRBV5-1
d_call: TRBD1
j_call: TRBJ2-7
cdr3_aa: ASSSSGQDPYEQY

v_call: TRBV6-4
d_call: .
j_call: TRBJ2-3
cdr3_aa: ASKADGGIPVDTQY

v_call: TRBV5-1
d_call: .
j_call: TRBJ1-1
cdr3_aa: ASIGGAGTEAF

v_call: TRBV29-1
d_call: TRBD1
j_call: TRBJ1-2
cdr3_aa: SVDRDRGFDGYT

v_call: TRBV19
d_call: TRBD1
j_call: TRBJ1-5
cdr3_aa: ATSLDRGGNQPQH

v_call: TRBV3-1/TRBV3-2
d_call: .
j_call: TRBJ1-2
cdr3_aa: ASSQDGSRGYT

v_call: TRBV7-2
d_call: TRBD2
j_call: TRBJ2-1
cdr3_aa: ASSYGTSVYNEQF

v_call: TRBV7-9
d_call: .
j_call: TRBJ2-2
cdr3_aa: ASSLGPKMRNTGELF

v_call: TRBV13
d_call: TRBD2
j_call: TRBJ2-1
cdr3_aa: ASSSFGLAGPSYNEQF